This record looks at one TCR beta chain sequence and its context. The data originate from a study of blood T cell repertoires in COVID-19. Study as a whole: Samples taken during acute and convalescent COVID-19 were collected in the United States, Italy and Spain. The analysed material was cDNA or gDNA that came from T cells, B-cell-depleted T cells, or PBMCs.

Clones were read by immunoSEQ multiplex PCR, and TCRdb kept only the in-frame ones, dropping some. The sample has about 230,000 clones, 81% seen once; the top ten hold roughly 7.4%. This CDR3 comprises 17 residues. CDR1 and CDR2 from the germline V gene are MNHEY and SMNVEV (reference sequence). J lost 3 bases, V lost 2 bases, and 12 bases had no gene match. Sequences were obtained from peripheral blood. This clonotype originated in an elderly woman with COVID-19, enrolled during active disease. The J gene is TRBJ2-7, the V gene TRBV27; 8 nucleotides line up with TRBD2. The CDR3 region is CASSLGTLAGKVYEQYF. In nucleotides, the CDR3 is TGTGCCAGCAGTTTAGGAACATTAGCGGGAAAAGTCTACGAGCAGTACTTC.